These T cell receptor beta chains were read from a single sample in a study of PD-1 blockade in classical Hodgkin lymphoma. Data came from immunoSEQ multiplex PCR; TCRdb stores just in-frame clones and leaves some out. The table includes 95,000 to 120,000 clones, roughly 87% detected once. The input for sequencing was peripheral blood mononuclear cells (PBMCs), taken before the second cycle of nivolumab. These receptors came from a human donor with classical Hodgkin lymphoma. Each CDR3 is given with its conserved first and last residue. A D gene is named only where the DNA matches it firmly. Where a row states a size, it is once, few, many or the class of an expanded clone; other rows omit it.

D	J	size	V	DNA	CDR3
TRBD1	TRBJ2-1	.	TRBV4-2	TGTGCCAGCAGCCAAGATAGGGGTGGGACAGGGACCGATGAGCAGTTCTTC	CASSQDRGGTGTDEQFF
.	TRBJ2-4	.	TRBV2	TGTGCCAGCTGGAGGGGGGACATTCAGTACTTC	CASWRGDIQYF
.	TRBJ2-5	.	TRBV25-1	TGTGCCAGCAGTGCCTTCTCCTCAGGAATGGAGACCCAGTACTTC	CASSAFSSGMETQYF
.	TRBJ1-1	once	TRBV5-1	TGCGCCAGCAGCTTCCACAGGGAGAGAGCTGAAGCTTTCTTT	CASSFHRERAEAFF
.	TRBJ2-1	.	TRBV7-9	TGTGCCAGCAGCTTGCGGACTAACAATTACAATGAGCAGTTCTTC	CASSLRTNNYNEQFF
TRBD1	TRBJ1-1	.	TRBV7-2	TGTGCCAGCAGCGTACAGGGGGCCCTCACTGAAGCTTTCTTT	CASSVQGALTEAFF
.	TRBJ2-6	.	TRBV6-5	TGTGCCAGCGCTGTACCTGGGGCCAACGTCCTGACTTTC	CASAVPGANVLTF
TRBD2	TRBJ2-1	.	TRBV4-1	TGCGCCAGCAGCCAAGTTGGCGGGAGATTATCCTACAATGAGCAGTTCTTC	CASSQVGGRLSYNEQFF
.	TRBJ1-5	.	TRBV7-8	TGTGCCAGCAGTTCCGACAGAAATCAGCCCCAGCATTTT	CASSSDRNQPQHF
.	TRBJ2-1	.	TRBV10-1	TGCGCCAGCAGCCTAGGACTGGGAAATGAGCAGTTCTTC	CASSLGLGNEQFF
TRBD2	TRBJ2-1	.	TRBV5-1	TGCGCCAGCAGCTTGGAACGGGAGGGGTACAATGAGCAGTTCTTC	CASSLEREGYNEQFF
.	TRBJ2-2	.	TRBV23-1	TGCGCCAGCAGTCCGGGGGGCGCGAAGACCGGGGAGCTGTTTTTT	CASSPGGAKTGELFF
.	TRBJ2-7	.	TRBV7-2	TGTGCCAGCAGCTTAGACAGGGTGAGCGAGCAGTACTTC	CASSLDRVSEQYF
.	TRBJ2-5	.	TRBV7-2	TGTGCCAGCAGCTTAGTGAGCGTGGAGACCCAGTACTTC	CASSLVSVETQYF
.	TRBJ2-7	.	TRBV2	TGTGCCAGCAGCCTAGGAGACTACGAGCAGTACTTC	CASSLGDYEQYF
.	TRBJ1-2	once	TRBV19	TGTGCCAGTAGGGGGGTTGGCTACACCTTC	CASRGVGYTF
.	TRBJ2-7	.	TRBV11-2	TGTGCCAGCAGCGTTGGGAGCGAGCAGTACTTC	CASSVGSEQYF
.	TRBJ1-2	.	TRBV10-2	TGCGCCAGCAGTGAGTTTGAGGGGTTTAGCTATGGCTACACCTTC	CASSEFEGFSYGYTF
.	TRBJ2-7	.	TRBV28	TGTGCCAGCAGTCATCGGGGAAACGAGCAGTACTTC	CASSHRGNEQYF
TRBD1	TRBJ1-5	few	TRBV29-1	TGCAGCGTTGGGACAGGGGGCGGGCAGCCCCAGCATTTT	CSVGTGGGQPQHF
.	TRBJ1-2	.	TRBV6-5	TGTGCCAGCAGTCTCTTTCAGCTCTCAATCGGGGGCTACACCTTC	CASSLFQLSIGGYTF
.	TRBJ2-3	.	TRBV7-2	TGTGCCAGCAGCTTAGCCCTTAGCTTAGATACGCAGTATTTT	CASSLALSLDTQYF
.	TRBJ2-3	.	TRBV18	TGTGCCAGCTCACCACCTACTAGCACAGATACGCAGTATTTT	CASSPPTSTDTQYF
TRBD1	TRBJ1-1	.	TRBV28	TGTGCCAGCAATCTTGGGGGGACAGGGGGTACTGAAGCTTTCTTT	CASNLGGTGGTEAFF
.	TRBJ1-5	.	TRBV2	TGTGCCAGCAGTGAAGTCGAGGGGCAGAGTCAGCCCCAGCATTTT	CASSEVEGQSQPQHF
TRBD1	TRBJ1-2	.	TRBV5-1	TGCGCCAGCAACGCAGGGACAGGGTTTAAGGGCTACACCTTC	CASNAGTGFKGYTF
.	TRBJ2-1	once	TRBV5-1	TGCGCCAGCAGCTCCTCAGGGACATACAATGAGCAGTTCTTC	CASSSSGTYNEQFF
.	TRBJ2-1	.	TRBV6-1	TGTGCCAGCAGTGAAGCGCTTAGGGGACTAGGGGGCCATGAGCAGTTCTTC	CASSEALRGLGGHEQFF
.	TRBJ1-1	once	TRBV19	TGTGCCAGTAGTATTTTTTCCCAGGGAAACACTGAAGCTTTCTTT	CASSIFSQGNTEAFF
TRBD1	TRBJ1-5	once	TRBV28	TGTGCCAGCAGTTCAGGGGGTCAGCCCCAGCATTTT	CASSSGGQPQHF
.	TRBJ1-2	.	TRBV7-9	TGTGCCAGCAGCTTACCGTCTCTATCCGACAATGGCTACACCTTC	CASSLPSLSDNGYTF
.	TRBJ1-2	.	TRBV7-2	TGTGCCAGCACCGAGGGGTCCGCCGACTATGGCTACACCTTC	CASTEGSADYGYTF
.	TRBJ1-1	.	TRBV6-4	TGTGCCAGCAGGGTGGCGGGGCCGGGGTACGAAGCTTTCTTT	CASRVAGPGYEAFF
.	TRBJ2-2	.	TRBV6-6	TGTGCCAGCAGCTCCCCCCGGGAGCTGTTTTTT	CASSSPRELFF
.	TRBJ1-3	.	TRBV6-5	TGTGCCAGCAGTTACTCGATAGGAAACACCATATATTTT	CASSYSIGNTIYF
.	TRBJ2-7	.	TRBV2	TGTGCCAGCAGTGTCTCTAATAACCACGAGCAGTACTTC	CASSVSNNHEQYF
TRBD1	TRBJ1-1	.	TRBV7-9	TGTGCCAGCAGCTCGGGACAGACGAACACTGAAGCTTTCTTT	CASSSGQTNTEAFF
TRBD1	TRBJ1-5	.	TRBV15	TGTGCCACCAGCAGAGAGGACAGGGGAAGCAATCAGCCCCAGCATTTT	CATSREDRGSNQPQHF
TRBD2	TRBJ2-7	.	TRBV6-5	TGTGCCAGCAGTTACGGTCTAGCGGGAGGATACGAGCAGTACTTC	CASSYGLAGGYEQYF
TRBD1	TRBJ1-1	few	TRBV5-1	TGCGCCAGCAGCTTCAACAGGGGGCGGGGCACTGAAGCTTTCTTT	CASSFNRGRGTEAFF